This TCR beta chain was observed in a study of blood T cell repertoires in COVID-19. Looking at the study overall: Acute-phase and convalescent COVID-19 samples originated in the United States, Italy and Spain. The analysed material was cDNA or gDNA that came from T cells, B-cell-depleted T cells, or PBMCs.

This clone was counted once. V trimming: 7 bases; J trimming: 4 bases; junction bases outside the gene matches: 7. The V gene's germline CDR1 is LNHDA and CDR2 SQIVND (reference sequence). The CDR3 has 14 amino acids. Original methodology: Amplification from reference gene primers served as the basis for estimated nucleated cell counts. Profiling relied on immunoSEQ multiplex PCR, and the TCRdb table lists in-frame clones only, not all of them. That table gives V, J and clone size, and the DNA gave D and trimming. The data contain about 120,000 clones, 65% to 85% of them seen just once; the ten biggest clones take up roughly 4.3%.

This TCR derives from a woman in her 70s with acute or convalescent COVID-19. The genes are TRBV19 and TRBJ2-3; 8 positions agree with TRBD2. The sequenced material came from peripheral blood. CDR3 region: CASKDGGAADTQYF. For the CDR3, the DNA is TGTGCCAGTAAAGACGGGGGGGCAGCAGATACGCAGTATTTT.